Listed here are 26 T cell receptor beta chains from one sample, sequenced in a study of T cells in Graves' hyperthyroidism and ophthalmopathy. Amplification of TCR beta CDR3 regions was performed using RNA transcripts as template. The TCR CDR3 first-round RT-PCR relied on the HTBI primer set. One entry per CDR3 protein results from TCRdb running MiXCR on the multiplex PCR reads. The sample includes about 360,000 distinct CDR3 sequences, roughly 13% seen only once; the top ten take around 9.2%. Sequenced: blood. All receptors come from a woman between 18 and 29 years old with Graves' hyperthyroidism.

Ten or more counts support this clonotype. The rearrangement links TRBV20-1 to TRBJ1-1; 7 nucleotides match TRBD1. CDR1 and CDR2 (germline): DFQATT, SNEGSKA (reference sequence). Trimming at V came to 4 bases and at J to 3 bases, leaving 5 bases not matched to a gene. The CDR3 has 13 amino acids. Written as DNA, the CDR3 is TGCAGTGCTACCTCCAGGGGGGACACTGAAGCTTTCTTT. Protein sequence: CSATSRGDTEAFF.

This clonotype was recorded at least ten times. This chain links TRBV18 with TRBJ1-2, with D hard to call. V gave up 0 bases and J gave up 3 bases, with 14 bases separating them. This CDR3 has 16 residues. The germline CDR1 and CDR2 sequences are KGHSH and LQKENI. CDR3 sequence reads: CASSPPYRGDYYGYTF. DNA for the CDR3: TGTGCCAGCTCACCACCATACCGGGGTGACTACTATGGCTACACCTTC. Based on the CDR3 plus reference TRBV18 and TRBJ1-2, the full variable domain is NAGVMQNPRHLVRRRGQEARLRCSPMKGHSHVYWYRQLPEEGLKFMVYLQKENIIDESGMPKERFSAEFPKEGPSILRIQQVVRGDSAAYFCASSPPYRGDYYGYTFGSGTRLTVV.

This clonotype appeared a few times. The chain couples TRBV7-9 to TRBJ2-5; TRBD1 matches at 10 bases. CDR1 and CDR2 (germline): SEHNR, FQNEAQ (reference sequence). V gave up 6 bases and J gave up 5 bases; unmatched junction bases: 12. The CDR3 sequence is 16 residues long. The CDR3 DNA follows: TGTGCCAGCAGGCCTAGAACCGGGACAGGGGACGAGACCCAGTACTTC. This translates into CASRPRTGTGDETQYF.

This clonotype was counted many times. The chain recombines TRBV20-1 with TRBJ2-7; possible D gene TRBD2, 7 bases. V lost 5 bases to trimming and J lost 4 bases, with 21 bases between them. CDR3 length: 15 amino acids. CDR1 DFQATT and CDR2 SNEGSKA come from the germline V gene (reference sequence). CDR3 nucleotides: TGCAGTGCTTGTAATGGCATCGGGGGGCCTTACGAGCAGTACTTC. Protein: CSACNGIGGPYEQYF.

This clonotype has at least ten counts. J is TRBJ2-7 and V is TRBV20-1; TRBD2 matches 9 bases. Germline V gives CDR1 DFQATT, CDR2 SNEGSKA (reference sequence). Trimming cost V 1 base and J 3 bases; bases outside gene matches: 1. The CDR3 is 13 residues long. The CDR3 sequence: CSARVAGVYEQYF. CDR3 DNA: TGCAGTGCTAGAGTAGCGGGAGTCTACGAGCAGTACTTC.

This chain links TRBV6-5 with TRBJ1-2; the match to TRBD1 covers 10 bases. Germline V gene data show CDR1 as MNHEY and CDR2 as SVGAGI. V shed 3 bases and J 6 bases; nucleotides not matched to a gene: 4. This CDR3 has 14 amino acids. CDR3 DNA: TGTGCCAGCAGTTATCGGACAGGGGGTGATGGCTACACCTTC. This translates into CASSYRTGGDGYTF.

J is TRBJ2-7 and V is TRBV7-8; D gene uncertain. CDR3 size: 13 residues. With 1 base removed from V and 4 bases from J, the gap between germline ends came to 8 bases. From germline, CDR1 is SGHVS and CDR2 FQNEAQ. This CDR3 is CASSLGIMYEQYF. The CDR3 nucleotides are TGTGCCAGCAGCTTAGGAATTATGTACGAGCAGTACTTC.

This clonotype was recorded at least ten times. The gene calls are TRBV10-3 and TRBJ2-1; 8 bases line up with TRBD2. After removal of 2 bases from V and 5 bases from J, the junction contained 8 bases not matched to a gene. CDR1 and CDR2 (germline): ENHRY, SYGVKD. CDR3 length equals 16 residues. The CDR3 loop reads CAISEILAGPNNEQFF. CDR3 coding DNA: TGTGCCATCAGTGAGATCTTAGCGGGGCCTAACAATGAGCAGTTCTTC.

This clonotype showed up many times. This chain's CDR3 is CASSQEGLLTDTQYF. In DNA, the CDR3 is TGTGCCAGCAGCCAAGAGGGGCTACTCACAGATACGCAGTATTTT. The rearrangement links TRBV7-2 to TRBJ2-3, with D perhaps TRBD1 or TRBD2 (5 bases each). CDR1 is SGHTA and CDR2 is FQGNSA in the germline V gene. CDR3 length: 15 residues. V dropped 5 bases and J dropped 2 bases, with 14 bases sitting between them. The whole variable domain, remainder taken from reference TRBV7-2 and TRBJ2-3, is GAGVSQSPSNKVTEKGKDVELRCDPISGHTALYWYRQSLGQGLEFLIYFQGNSAPDKSGLPSDRFSAERTGGSVSTLTIQRTQQEDSAVYLCASSQEGLLTDTQYFGPGTRLTVL.

This sequence joins TRBV14 and TRBJ1-2, with a weak D call TRBD1 (5 bases). There are 12 residues in the CDR3. Trimming cost V 1 base and J 8 bases, with 8 bases left between them. Germline V CDR1 and CDR2: SGHDN, FVKESK. This CDR3 is CASSQVAGGYTF. CDR3 in DNA: TGTGCCAGCAGCCAAGTCGCAGGGGGCTACACCTTC.

This clonotype occurred once. This sequence joins TRBV7-9 and TRBJ2-6, with 7 nucleotides matching TRBD1. The V gene's germline CDR1 is SEHNR and CDR2 FQNEAQ (reference sequence). The CDR3 has 17 residues. The V and J ends lost 2 bases and 0 bases, in that order; junction bases with no gene match: 4. The CDR3 region is CASSLWGQTSGANVLTF. The DNA for the CDR3 is TGTGCCAGCAGCTTATGGGGACAGACCTCTGGGGCCAACGTCCTGACTTTC.

Details on this clonotype: One end of the junction varies from germline; a read error may be responsible. This chain uses TRBV25-1 with TRBJ2-7, with D possibly TRBD1 on 6 matching bases. Germline V gene data show CDR1 as MGHDK and CDR2 as SYGVNS. The CDR3 is 15 residues long. Here the CDR3 reads CAGSESGDSSYEQYF. CDR3 sequence (DNA): TGTGCCGGCAGTGAATCAGGGGATAGCTCCTACGAGCAGTACTTC.

The table lists this clonotype with many counts. V gene TRBV7-2 combines with J gene TRBJ1-5; 7 bases match TRBD1. Looked up from germline, CDR1 is SGHTA and CDR2 is FQGNSA. The CDR3 extends over 15 amino acids. The V and J ends lost 4 bases and 6 bases, in that order; junction bases with no gene match: 9. The CDR3 DNA sequence: TGTGCCAGCAGCTCTGGAAGGGGGCCAGGTCAGCCCCAGCATTTT. Protein sequence: CASSSGRGPGQPQHF.

There are many counts of this clonotype. J is TRBJ2-3 and V is TRBV6-1; 7 bases are shared with TRBD2. The CDR3 has 16 residues. J was trimmed by 8 bases and V by 2 bases; bases with no gene match: 13. Germline V CDR1 and CDR2: MNHNS, SASEGT. In DNA form, the CDR3 reads TGTGCCAGCAGTGAACAGACTAGCATTAACGTCGGTACGCAGTATTTT. Its protein is CASSEQTSINVGTQYF.

In this sample, this clonotype turned up a few times. V and J are TRBV19 and TRBJ2-7, with D hard to call. Per the germline V gene, CDR1 is LNHDA and CDR2 is SQIVND (reference sequence). V was shortened by 0 bases and J by 2 bases, with 11 bases between the two germline ends. This CDR3 comprises 15 residues. CDR3 amino acids: CASSIDLRGTYEQYF. As DNA, the CDR3 is TGTGCCAGTAGTATAGATCTGCGTGGAACCTACGAGCAGTACTTC.

This clonotype was seen at least ten times. The chain employs TRBV11-2 and TRBJ1-1, with D possibly matching TRBD1 (6 bases). V was clipped by 5 bases and J by 4 bases, with 14 bases between them. Per germline, CDR1 SGHAT and CDR2 FQNNGV. The CDR3 contains 14 residues. CDR3 in DNA: TGTGCCAGCAGCCTAAGGGGGGAGAGCACTGAAGCTTTCTTT. Residues: CASSLRGESTEAFF.

J is TRBJ1-2 and V is TRBV10-2; D perhaps matches TRBD1 (6 bases). This CDR3 is built from 15 residues. V lost 0 bases and J 3 bases, leaving 11 bases between the germline ends. The germline V gene has CDR1 WSHSY and CDR2 SAAADI. The DNA of the CDR3 is TGCGCCAGCAGTGAGTCGGGGAGACAGGACTATGGCTACACCTTC. Amino acids: CASSESGRQDYGYTF.

A remark on this clonotype: This may stem from a read error, because a much larger clone lies one nucleotide away. This sequence joins TRBV6-2 or TRBV6-3 and TRBJ2-5, with D tentatively TRBD1 or TRBD2 (5 bases each). The germline V gene encodes CDR1 MNHEY and CDR2 SVGEGT. The CDR3 has 15 residues. CDR3 nucleotide sequence: TGTCCCAGCAGTGACCCGTCGACGGGACCCCGGGGCCAGTACTTC. Translated: CPSSDPSTGPRGQYF.

This clonotype was seen ten or more times. The chain employs TRBV5-6 and TRBJ2-2; a possible D gene is TRBD2 (7 bases). The germline V gene has CDR1 SGHDT and CDR2 YYEEEE. V lost 1 base to trimming and J lost 4 bases, with 20 bases between them. This CDR3 is 18 amino acids long. CDR3 region: CASSLRVRGGVGTGELFF. The CDR3 DNA reads TGTGCCAGCAGCTTGCGGGTCCGAGGGGGGGTCGGCACCGGGGAGCTGTTTTTT.

The genes are TRBV6-2 or TRBV6-3 and TRBJ2-1, with 9 nucleotides matching TRBD2. Germline V gene data show CDR1 as MNHEY and CDR2 as SVGEGT. J lost 6 bases, V lost 4 bases, and 7 bases had no gene match. This CDR3 comprises 15 residues. CDR3 sequence (DNA): TGTGCCAGCAGTTTAGTGGTAGCGGGGGCCAATGAGCAGTTCTTC. It encodes CASSLVVAGANEQFF.

This clonotype was counted at least ten times. The chain couples TRBV28 to TRBJ2-7; D ambiguous. The germline gives CDR1 MDHEN, CDR2 SYDVKM. With 3 bases removed from V and 3 bases from J, the gap between germline ends came to 6 bases. The CDR3 consists of 12 residues. CDR3 region: CASSLPLYEQYF. The CDR3 DNA reads as TGTGCCAGCAGTTTGCCCCTCTACGAGCAGTACTTC.

This chain connects TRBV5-6 to TRBJ1-3; 11 bases line up with TRBD1. CDR1 SGHDT and CDR2 YYEEEE come from the germline V gene. The CDR3 extends over 15 amino acids. V trimming: 3 bases; J trimming: 9 bases; junction bases outside the gene matches: 8. CDR3 DNA sequence: TGTGCCAGCAGCTGGGGGACAGGGGGAGAGAGCACCATATATTTT. It specifies CASSWGTGGESTIYF.

The chain recombines TRBV9 with TRBJ1-6; 8 bases align to TRBD1. From germline, CDR1 is SGDLS and CDR2 YYNGEE. The CDR3 spans 15 residues. J lost 7 bases, V lost 3 bases, and 6 bases had no gene match. CDR3 in amino acids: CASSASGTGNSPLHF. In nucleotides, the CDR3 is TGTGCCAGCAGCGCCTCCGGGACAGGAAATTCACCCCTCCACTTT.

The rearrangement uses TRBV18 and TRBJ2-2; 10 bases agree with TRBD2. The CDR3 is 17 residues long. Germline CDR1 is KGHSH and CDR2 is LQKENI. V lost 3 bases to trimming and J lost 3 bases; unmatched junction nucleotides: 7. CDR3 protein: CASSPESLAGDTGELFF. The CDR3 DNA follows: TGTGCCAGCTCACCTGAATCCCTAGCGGGAGACACCGGGGAGCTGTTTTTT.

This clonotype was seen many times. The rearrangement uses TRBV6-1 and TRBJ2-1; TRBD2 agrees at 13 bases. Germline trimming cut 8 bases from V and 4 bases from J; bases unmatched to any gene: 5. The CDR3 has 15 amino acids. Looked up from germline, CDR1 is MNHNS and CDR2 is SASEGT. CDR3 sequence reads: CASVGTSGAYNEQFF. The DNA of the CDR3 is TGTGCCAGCGTTGGGACTAGCGGGGCTTACAATGAGCAGTTCTTC.

This clonotype was recorded at least ten times. This chain connects TRBV28 to TRBJ2-4, with 12 bases that match TRBD1. CDR1 is MDHEN and CDR2 is SYDVKM in the germline V gene. The CDR3 has 17 residues. The trim removed 6 bases at V and 2 bases at J, leaving 8 bases unmatched. The CDR3 is CASRSGTGGASKNIQYF. The CDR3 bases are TGTGCCAGCAGGTCCGGGACAGGGGGCGCGTCCAAAAACATTCAGTACTTC. Looking up the rest from reference TRBV28 and TRBJ2-4 gives the full variable domain: DVKVTQSSRYLVKRTGEKVFLECVQDMDHENMFWYRQDPGLGLRLIYFSYDVKMKEKGDIPEGYSVSREKKERFSLILESASTNQTSMYLCASRSGTGGASKNIQYFGAGTRLSVL.